These 2 T cell receptor beta chains originate from one sample sequenced in a study of T-cell memory formation after mild COVID-19. TCRdb ran MiXCR on the 5' RACE reads and lists one entry per CDR3 protein. The sample consists of roughly 99,000 distinct CDR3 sequences, 13% to 15% of them appearing once. Specimen: PBMCs or a T cell subset sorted from them (not recorded which). These receptors all come from a man between 18 and 35 years old who had mild COVID-19 (a few samples of this study predate the infection). Cell type and time point are not known.

The chain carries TRBV19 and TRBJ2-1; 10 bases map to TRBD2. This CDR3 has 15 residues. Germline V gene sequence: CDR1 LNHDA, CDR2 SQIVND (reference sequence). The V gene end was trimmed by 4 bases and the J gene end by 4 bases; junction bases not matched to a gene: 4. The CDR3 is CASSKGTSDYNEQFF. The CDR3 nucleotides read TGTGCCAGTAGTAAAGGGACTAGCGATTACAATGAGCAGTTCTTC.

This clonotype was seen a handful of times. This rearrangement joins TRBV6-2 or TRBV6-3 to TRBJ2-1; 7 positions match TRBD2. Per the germline V gene, CDR1 is MNHEY and CDR2 is SVGEGT. There are 14 residues in the CDR3. The V gene end was trimmed by 4 bases and the J gene end by 2 bases; junction bases not matched to a gene: 2. The CDR3: CASSSSGTYNEQFF. The CDR3 DNA sequence: TGTGCCAGCAGTTCTAGCGGAACCTACAATGAGCAGTTCTTC.